This paragraph covers one T cell receptor (beta chain) sequence. Its antigen is currently unknown. The sample comes from a study of identical twins. Germline CDR1 DFQATT, CDR2 SNEGSKA (reference sequence). The CDR3 contains 14 residues. The ends were cut back, 1 base at V and 4 bases at J, with 11 bases in the middle. General study findings and limits: While abundant cord blood beta clonotypes carried fewer insertions, memory repertoires showed no such pattern. The study based its conclusions on cross-sectional statistical analysis and did not follow the same donors. In beta out-of-frame sequences, the excess sharing between twins was weaker. Out-of-frame alpha sequences common to twins were enriched for low generation probability.

One entry per CDR3 protein results from TCRdb running MiXCR on the 5' RACE reads. Seen here are around 570,000 distinct CDR3 sequences, roughly 9.5% observed once, and the top ten hold more than 2.5%. These data are also associated with another study on yellow fever vaccine responses in identical twins.

This clonotype was sampled from a young woman in good health. The sample was PBMCs. This rearrangement joins TRBV20-1 to TRBJ2-1; D perhaps matches TRBD2 (6 bases). The CDR3 DNA reads as TGCAGTGCTAGAGTGGCGGGGTTTTACAATGAGCAGTTCTTC. It specifies CSARVAGFYNEQFF.